The 9 T cell receptor beta chains in this list originate from one sample, sequenced in a study of graft-versus-host responses after intestinal transplantation. The antigens for these receptors are not known. Measured with immunoSEQ multiplex PCR; TCRdb has only the in-frame clones, and not every one. The table includes 80,000 to 100,000 clones, 75% to 95% detected once. The sequencing used unstimulated CD4+ T cells sorted from spleen or lymph node cells, collected before transplant. The receptors here all came from a human donor who was the organ donor for an intestinal transplant.

This clone has only a few counts. The CDR3 sequence: CASSPGATNEKLFF. In DNA, the CDR3 is TGCGCCAGCAGCCCGGGGGCAACTAATGAAAAACTGTTTTTT. This rearrangement joins TRBV5-1 to TRBJ1-4; TRBD1 is a possible D gene (5 bases). Germline V gene sequence: CDR1 SGHRS, CDR2 YFSETQ. The CDR3 spans 14 residues. V dropped 4 bases and J dropped 0 bases, with 7 bases sitting between them.

The chain recombines TRBV7-8 with TRBJ2-7; TRBD1 agrees at 7 bases. CDR1 and CDR2 (germline): SGHVS, FQNEAQ. CDR3 length equals 13 residues. V was clipped by 5 bases and J by 6 bases; unmatched bases: 7. The CDR3 loop reads CASSRDRASEQYF. CDR3 sequence (DNA): TGTGCCAGCAGCCGCGACAGGGCATCCGAGCAGTACTTC.

The V and J genes are TRBV19 and TRBJ2-3; 9 bases align to TRBD2. Losses at the gene ends were 2 bases for V and 2 bases for J; bases not matched to a gene: 8. The CDR3 is made up of 17 amino acids. CDR1 is LNHDA and CDR2 is SQIVND in the germline V gene (reference sequence). CDR3 sequence: CASSIWSLAGPTDTQYF. CDR3 nucleotide sequence: TGTGCCAGTAGTATATGGTCGCTAGCGGGGCCCACAGATACGCAGTATTTT.

This clone was seen just once. The chain combines TRBV4-1 with TRBJ2-3; D may be TRBD1 (5 bases). V was clipped by 0 bases and J by 2 bases, with 12 bases between them. CDR3 length: 16 residues. Germline V gives CDR1 MGHRA, CDR2 YSYEKL. Here the CDR3 DNA reads TGCGCCAGCAGCCAAGAGGTGGGGCGGCACACAGATACGCAGTATTTT. Its translation is CASSQEVGRHTDTQYF.

This chain links TRBV4-2 with TRBJ2-4, with 8 bases lining up with TRBD2. CDR3 length equals 16 residues. The V gene's germline CDR1 is LGHNA and CDR2 YNFKEQ. Trimming cost V 3 bases and J 2 bases; bases outside gene matches: 6. For the CDR3, the DNA is TGTGCCAGCAGCCAGGGAGCGGGGGATCCCAAAAACATTCAGTACTTC. It is translated as CASSQGAGDPKNIQYF.

The chain has TRBV4-3 and TRBJ1-2; D is uncertain. CDR1 and CDR2 (germline): LGHNA, YSLEER. V lost 0 bases to trimming and J lost 8 bases, with 13 bases between them. There are 14 residues in the CDR3. CDR3 DNA: TGCGCCAGCAGCCAAGATAGCTTTTCGTGGGGCTACACCTTC. Amino acid sequence: CASSQDSFSWGYTF.

DNA of the CDR3: TGTGCCAGCAGCCCCGACCCCACAGGGACTGAAGCTTTCTTT. Residues: CASSPDPTGTEAFF. J is TRBJ1-1 and V is TRBV11-3, with D tentatively TRBD1 (6 bases). The CDR3 contains 14 residues. Germline-derived CDR1 and CDR2 are SGHNT and YENEEA. V shed 5 bases and J shed 5 bases, with 15 bases lying between them. Using reference TRBV11-3 and TRBJ1-1 for the parts outside the CDR3, the full variable domain is EAGVVQSPRYKIIEKKQPVAFWCNPISGHNTLYWYLQNLGQGPELLIRYENEEAVDDSQLPKDRFSAERLKGVDSTLKIQPAELGDSAVYLCASSPDPTGTEAFFGQGTRLTVV.

This chain uses TRBV6-1 with TRBJ1-1; no definite D call. This CDR3 contains 11 residues. Germline V gene sequence: CDR1 MNHNS, CDR2 SASEGT. With 7 bases removed from V and 7 bases from J, the gap between germline ends came to 10 bases. The CDR3 here is CASKIGSEAFF. The CDR3 region has the DNA TGTGCCAGCAAAATTGGGAGTGAAGCTTTCTTT.

The rearrangement uses TRBV9 and TRBJ2-2, with 11 bases lining up with TRBD2. This CDR3 contains 14 residues. The junction had 3 bases not matched to a gene; V was cut back by 6 bases and J by 5 bases. Germline CDR1 is SGDLS and CDR2 is YYNGEE. Here the CDR3 reads CASKRTSGTGELFF. The CDR3 DNA reads as TGTGCCAGCAAAAGGACTAGCGGGACCGGGGAGCTGTTTTTT.